This T cell receptor beta chain is from a study of T cells in Graves' hyperthyroidism and ophthalmopathy. Overall study findings and caveats: Stable hyperthyroidism was separated from ophthalmopathy by a model based on 13 V-J features. Among thyroid clonotypes expanded above 0.001, most also appeared in blood.

The V end was cut by 6 bases, the J end by 1 base, with 10 bases between. This CDR3 is 15 amino acids long. Amplification of TCR beta CDR3 regions was performed using RNA transcripts as template. During a first-round RT-PCR of the TCR CDR3, the HTBI primer set was used. Each CDR3 protein gets one entry after TCRdb re-called the multiplex PCR reads with MiXCR. The sample has more than 350,000 distinct CDR3 sequences; roughly 15% are singletons. Note on this clonotype: The antigen is not known.

It was uncontrolled infection, other autoimmune disease, pregnancy or lactation that excluded patients. The PBMCs studied were ones that came from about 10 ml fresh peripheral blood. The rearrangement links TRBV12-3 or TRBV12-4 to TRBJ2-6, with D unclear. Sequencing was performed on blood. The sequence was collected from a woman aged 25 to 39 with Graves' ophthalmopathy. The CDR3 DNA reads as TGTGCCAGCAGCTATGTGGGTTCTGGGGCCAACGTCCTGACTTTC. This translates into CASSYVGSGANVLTF.